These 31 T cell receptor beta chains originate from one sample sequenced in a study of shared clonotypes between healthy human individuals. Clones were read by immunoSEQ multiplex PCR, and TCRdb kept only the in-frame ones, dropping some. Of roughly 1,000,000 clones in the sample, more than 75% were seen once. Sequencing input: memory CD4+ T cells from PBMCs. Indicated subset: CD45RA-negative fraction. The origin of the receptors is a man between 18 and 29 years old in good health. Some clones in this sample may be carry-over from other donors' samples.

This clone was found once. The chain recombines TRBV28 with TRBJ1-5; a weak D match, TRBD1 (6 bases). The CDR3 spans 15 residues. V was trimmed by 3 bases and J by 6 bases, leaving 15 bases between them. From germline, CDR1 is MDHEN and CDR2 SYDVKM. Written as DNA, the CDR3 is TGTGCCAGCAGTTTGGGGGGGGCCCAGGCTCAGCCCCAGCATTTT. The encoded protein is CASSLGGAQAQPQHF.

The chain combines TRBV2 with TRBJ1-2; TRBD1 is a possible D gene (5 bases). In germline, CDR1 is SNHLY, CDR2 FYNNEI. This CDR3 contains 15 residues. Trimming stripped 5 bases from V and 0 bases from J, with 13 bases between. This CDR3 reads CASSQRQNSNYGYTF. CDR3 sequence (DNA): TGTGCCAGCAGTCAACGACAGAATTCTAACTATGGCTACACCTTC.

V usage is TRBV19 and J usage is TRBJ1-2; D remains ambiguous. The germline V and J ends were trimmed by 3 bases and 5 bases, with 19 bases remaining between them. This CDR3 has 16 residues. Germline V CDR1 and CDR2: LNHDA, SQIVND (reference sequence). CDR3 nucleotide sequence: TGTGCCAGTAGTATGGACCGGAGATACACCGAGTATGGCTACACCTTC. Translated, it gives CASSMDRRYTEYGYTF.

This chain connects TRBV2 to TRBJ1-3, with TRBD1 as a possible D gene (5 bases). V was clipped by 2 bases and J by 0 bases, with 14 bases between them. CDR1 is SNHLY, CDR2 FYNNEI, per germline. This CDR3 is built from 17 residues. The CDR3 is CASSENRPGVSGNTIYF. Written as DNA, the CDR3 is TGTGCCAGCAGTGAAAACCGCCCGGGGGTCTCTGGAAACACCATATATTTT.

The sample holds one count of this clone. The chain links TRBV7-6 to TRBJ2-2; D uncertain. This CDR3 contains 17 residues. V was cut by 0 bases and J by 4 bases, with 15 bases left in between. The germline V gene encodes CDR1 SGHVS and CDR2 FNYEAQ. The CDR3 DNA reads TGTGCCAGCAGCTTAGCCCTTAACTCTGAGCTCACCGGGGAGCTGTTTTTT. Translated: CASSLALNSELTGELFF.

The CDR3 here is CASSESRVNEKLFF. In nucleotides, the CDR3 is TGTGCCAGCAGTGAATCCAGGGTAAATGAAAAACTGTTTTTT. The V and J genes are TRBV25-1 and TRBJ1-4; D is perhaps TRBD1 (5 bases). Germline V gives CDR1 MGHDK, CDR2 SYGVNS. Trimming cost V 1 base and J 5 bases, with 8 bases left between them. The CDR3 extends over 14 amino acids.

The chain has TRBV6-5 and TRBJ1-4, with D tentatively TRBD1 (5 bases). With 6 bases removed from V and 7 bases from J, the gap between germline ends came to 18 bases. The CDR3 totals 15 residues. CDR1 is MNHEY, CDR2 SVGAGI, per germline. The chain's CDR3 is CASRAGYFSSEKLFF. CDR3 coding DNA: TGTGCCAGCAGGGCAGGGTACTTCTCGAGTGAAAAACTGTTTTTT.

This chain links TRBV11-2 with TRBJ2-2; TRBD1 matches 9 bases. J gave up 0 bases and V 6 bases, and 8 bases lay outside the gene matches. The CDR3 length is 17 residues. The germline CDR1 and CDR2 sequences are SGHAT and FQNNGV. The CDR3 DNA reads TGTGCCAGCAGATCTTGGGGACAGGGCTCGAACACCGGGGAGCTGTTTTTT. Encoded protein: CASRSWGQGSNTGELFF.

CDR3 nucleotide sequence: TGTGCCAGCAGCTTAGTAGCGGGAGGGACCTACAATGAGCAGTTCTTC. This codes for CASSLVAGGTYNEQFF. The genes are TRBV7-2 and TRBJ2-1; TRBD2 matches 11 bases. The V segment lost 1 base and the J segment 2 bases; nucleotides outside the gene matches: 1. The CDR3 extends over 16 amino acids. Germline assignment: CDR1 SGHTA and CDR2 FQGNSA. Variable domain in full (rest from reference TRBV7-2 and TRBJ2-1): GAGVSQSPSNKVTEKGKDVELRCDPISGHTALYWYRQSLGQGLEFLIYFQGNSAPDKSGLPSDRFSAERTGGSVSTLTIQRTQQEDSAVYLCASSLVAGGTYNEQFFGPGTRLTVL.

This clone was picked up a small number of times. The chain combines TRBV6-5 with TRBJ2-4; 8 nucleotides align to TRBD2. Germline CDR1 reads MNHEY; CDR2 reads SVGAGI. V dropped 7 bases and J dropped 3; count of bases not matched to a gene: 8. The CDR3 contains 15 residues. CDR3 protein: CASKPAGVVKNIQYF. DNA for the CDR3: TGTGCCAGCAAGCCAGCGGGAGTGGTCAAAAACATTCAGTACTTC.

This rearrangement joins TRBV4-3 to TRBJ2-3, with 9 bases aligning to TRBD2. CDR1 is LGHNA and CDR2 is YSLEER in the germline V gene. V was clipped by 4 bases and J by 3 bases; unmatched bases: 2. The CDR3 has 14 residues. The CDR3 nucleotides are TGCGCCAGCAGCCTTAGCGGGAGAACAGATACGCAGTATTTT. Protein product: CASSLSGRTDTQYF.

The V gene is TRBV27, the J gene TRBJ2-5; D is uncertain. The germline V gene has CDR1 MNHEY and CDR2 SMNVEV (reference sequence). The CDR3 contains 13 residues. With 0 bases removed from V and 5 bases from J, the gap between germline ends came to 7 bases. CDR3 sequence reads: CASSLSGDETQYF. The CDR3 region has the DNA TGTGCCAGCAGTTTATCTGGGGATGAGACCCAGTACTTC.

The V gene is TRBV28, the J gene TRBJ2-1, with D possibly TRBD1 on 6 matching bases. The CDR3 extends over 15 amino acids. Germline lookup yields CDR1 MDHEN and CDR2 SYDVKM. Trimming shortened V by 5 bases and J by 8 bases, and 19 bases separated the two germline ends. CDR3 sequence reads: CASSTAQGRVDEQFF. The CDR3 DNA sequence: TGTGCCAGCAGTACCGCCCAGGGGCGGGTAGATGAGCAGTTCTTC.

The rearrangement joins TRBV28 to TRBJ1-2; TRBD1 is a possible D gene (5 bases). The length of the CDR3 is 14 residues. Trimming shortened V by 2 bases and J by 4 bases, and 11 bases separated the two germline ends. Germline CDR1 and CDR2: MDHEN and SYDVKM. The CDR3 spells CASSLGGRIYGYTF. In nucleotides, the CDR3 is TGTGCCAGCAGTTTAGGGGGACGGATCTATGGCTACACCTTC.

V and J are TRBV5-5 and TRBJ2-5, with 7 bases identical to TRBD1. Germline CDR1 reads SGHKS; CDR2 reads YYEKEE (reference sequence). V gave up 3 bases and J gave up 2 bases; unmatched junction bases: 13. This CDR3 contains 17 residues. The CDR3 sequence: CASSWGLAGGRQETQYF. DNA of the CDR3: TGTGCCAGCAGCTGGGGGCTGGCAGGGGGACGTCAAGAGACCCAGTACTTC.

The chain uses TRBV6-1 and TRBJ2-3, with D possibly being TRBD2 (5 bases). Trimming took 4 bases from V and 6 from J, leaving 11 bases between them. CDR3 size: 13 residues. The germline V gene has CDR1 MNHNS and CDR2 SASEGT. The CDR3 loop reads CASSGQIADTQYF. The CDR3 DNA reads TGTGCCAGCAGTGGCCAAATAGCGGATACGCAGTATTTT.

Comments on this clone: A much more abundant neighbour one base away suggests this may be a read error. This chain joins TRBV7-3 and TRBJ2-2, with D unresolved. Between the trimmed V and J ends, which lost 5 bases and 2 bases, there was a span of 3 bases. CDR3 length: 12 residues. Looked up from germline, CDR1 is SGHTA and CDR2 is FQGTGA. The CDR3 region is CASSPNTGELFF. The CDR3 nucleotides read TGTGCCAGCAGCCCAAACACCGGGGAGCTGTTTTTT.

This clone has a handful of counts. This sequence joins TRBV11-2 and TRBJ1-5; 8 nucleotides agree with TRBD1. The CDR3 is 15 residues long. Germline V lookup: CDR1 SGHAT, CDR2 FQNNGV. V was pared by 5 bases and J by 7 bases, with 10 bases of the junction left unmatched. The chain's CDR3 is CASSTDRAVGQPQHF. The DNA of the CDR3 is TGTGCCAGCAGCACGGACAGGGCAGTAGGGCAGCCCCAGCATTTT.

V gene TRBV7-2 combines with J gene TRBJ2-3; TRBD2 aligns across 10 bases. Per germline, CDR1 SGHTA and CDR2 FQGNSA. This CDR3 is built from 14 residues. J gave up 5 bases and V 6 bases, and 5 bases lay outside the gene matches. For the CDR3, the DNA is TGTGCCAGCAGTCTAGCGGGAGTGAAAGATACGCAGTATTTT. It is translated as CASSLAGVKDTQYF.

CDR3 coding DNA: TGTGCCAGCAGCTTAGCCGGGACGGAAGCCGGGGAGCTGTTTTTT. Translated, it gives CASSLAGTEAGELFF. The rearrangement joins TRBV7-9 to TRBJ2-2; D may match TRBD1 or TRBD2 (5 bases each). CDR1 is SEHNR, CDR2 FQNEAQ, per germline (reference sequence). The V gene lost 0 bases and the J gene lost 6 bases, with 11 bases spanning the gap. The CDR3 has 15 amino acids. The full variable domain, with the rest looked up from reference TRBV7-9 and TRBJ2-2, is DTGVSQNPRHKITKRGQNVTFRCDPISEHNRLYWYRQTLGQGPEFLTYFQNEAQLEKSRLLSDRFSAERPKGSFSTLEIQRTEQGDSAMYLCASSLAGTEAGELFFGEGSRLTVL.

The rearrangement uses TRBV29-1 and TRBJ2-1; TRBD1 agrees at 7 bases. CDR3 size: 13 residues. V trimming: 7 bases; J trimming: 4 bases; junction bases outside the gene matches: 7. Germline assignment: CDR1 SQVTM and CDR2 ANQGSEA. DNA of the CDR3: TGCAGCGCCGCAGGGACAGTTTACAATGAGCAGTTCTTC. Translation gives CSAAGTVYNEQFF.

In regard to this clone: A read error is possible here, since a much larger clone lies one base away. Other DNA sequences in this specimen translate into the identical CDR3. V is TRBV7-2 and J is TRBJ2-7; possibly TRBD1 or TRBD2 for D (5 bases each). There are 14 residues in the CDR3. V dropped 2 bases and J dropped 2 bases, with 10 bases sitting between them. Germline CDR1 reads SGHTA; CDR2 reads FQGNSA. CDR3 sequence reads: CASSLRQGPYEQYF. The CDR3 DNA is TGTGCCAGCAGCTTAAGGCAGGGACCCTACGAGCAGTACTTC. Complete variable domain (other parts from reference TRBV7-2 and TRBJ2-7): GAGVSQSPSNKVTEKGKDVELRCDPISGHTALYWYRQSLGQGLEFLIYFQGNSAPDKSGLPSDRFSAERTGGSVSTLTIQRTQQEDSAVYLCASSLRQGPYEQYFGPGTRLTVT.

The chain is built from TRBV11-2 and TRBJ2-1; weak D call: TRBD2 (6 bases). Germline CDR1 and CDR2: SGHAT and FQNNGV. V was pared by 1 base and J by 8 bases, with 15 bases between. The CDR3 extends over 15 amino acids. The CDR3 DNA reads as TGTGCCAGCAGCTTAGGTGGGCTAGCGATCTATGAGCAGTTCTTC. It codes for CASSLGGLAIYEQFF.

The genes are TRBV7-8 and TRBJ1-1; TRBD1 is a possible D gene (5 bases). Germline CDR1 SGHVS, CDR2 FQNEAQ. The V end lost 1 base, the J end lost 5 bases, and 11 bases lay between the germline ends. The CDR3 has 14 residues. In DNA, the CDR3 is TGTGCCAGCAGCTTAGACAGGTTTGAGACTGAAGCTTTCTTT. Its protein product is CASSLDRFETEAFF.

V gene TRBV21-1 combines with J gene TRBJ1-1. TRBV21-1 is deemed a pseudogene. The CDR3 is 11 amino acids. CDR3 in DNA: TGTGCCACGACAAGGGAGACTGAAGCTTTCTTT. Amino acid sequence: CATTRETEAFF.

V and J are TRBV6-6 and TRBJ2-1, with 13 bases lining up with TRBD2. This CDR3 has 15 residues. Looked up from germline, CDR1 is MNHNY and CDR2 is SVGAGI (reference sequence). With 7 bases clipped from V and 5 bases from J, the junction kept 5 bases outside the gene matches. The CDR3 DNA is TGTGCCAGCAAGTTGGGGACTAGCGGGAACAATGAGCAGTTCTTC. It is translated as CASKLGTSGNNEQFF.

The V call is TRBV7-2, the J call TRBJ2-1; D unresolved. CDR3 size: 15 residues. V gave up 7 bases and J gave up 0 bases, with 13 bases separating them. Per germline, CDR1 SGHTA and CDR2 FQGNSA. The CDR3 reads CASTFDRSSYNEQFF. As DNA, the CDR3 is TGTGCCAGCACGTTCGACCGGAGCTCCTACAATGAGCAGTTCTTC.

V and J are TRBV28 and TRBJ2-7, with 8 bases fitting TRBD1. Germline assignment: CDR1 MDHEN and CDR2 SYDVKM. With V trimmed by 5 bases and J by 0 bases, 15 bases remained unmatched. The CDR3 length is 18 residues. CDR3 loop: CASSRLGLRGPTSYEQYF. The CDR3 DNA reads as TGTGCCAGCAGTCGTTTGGGACTCAGGGGGCCAACCTCCTACGAGCAGTACTTC.

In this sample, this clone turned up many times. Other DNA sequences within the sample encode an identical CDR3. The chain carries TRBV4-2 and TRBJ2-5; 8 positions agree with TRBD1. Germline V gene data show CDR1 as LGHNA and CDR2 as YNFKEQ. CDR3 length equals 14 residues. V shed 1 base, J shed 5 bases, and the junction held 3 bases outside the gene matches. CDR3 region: CASSQGTGTETQYF. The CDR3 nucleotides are TGTGCCAGCAGCCAAGGGACAGGGACGGAGACCCAGTACTTC.

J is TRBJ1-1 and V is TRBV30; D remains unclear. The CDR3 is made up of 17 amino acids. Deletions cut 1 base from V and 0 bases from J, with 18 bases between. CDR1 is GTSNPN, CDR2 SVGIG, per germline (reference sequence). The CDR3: CAWSARASLTMNTEAFF. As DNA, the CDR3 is TGTGCCTGGAGTGCACGGGCCAGTCTTACAATGAACACTGAAGCTTTCTTT.

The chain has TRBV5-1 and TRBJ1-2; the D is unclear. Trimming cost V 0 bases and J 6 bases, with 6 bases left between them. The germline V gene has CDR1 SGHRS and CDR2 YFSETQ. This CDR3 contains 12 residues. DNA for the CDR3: TGCGCCAGCAGCTTGGGAGGGAATGGCTACACCTTC. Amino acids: CASSLGGNGYTF.